This T cell receptor beta chain was retrieved from a study of hypomethylating agent response in myelodysplastic syndrome. Findings and caveats of the study: Lack of age-matching between healthy donors and MDS patients could bias comparison. The cohort was small, with only 11 patients analyzed.

The germline V and J ends were trimmed by 0 bases and 0 bases, with 10 bases remaining between them. CDR3 length equals 16 residues. From germline, CDR1 is SGHRS and CDR2 YFSETQ. For this clone: The antigen remains undetermined.

Two replicates of roughly 200 ng each gave 400 ng DNA per sample, survey resolution. This table comes from immunoSEQ multiplex PCR, and its TCRdb copy is limited to in-frame clones, with some not included. Here the sample spans 2,800 or so clones, more than 70% being singletons. The rearrangement uses TRBV5-1 and TRBJ2-1; the D is unclear. This TCR was recovered from a human donor with myelodysplastic syndrome. The starting material was bone marrow, obtained before or after starting hypomethylating agent treatment for myelodysplastic syndrome (not recorded which). The CDR3 loop reads CASSLGGRFSYNEQFF. CDR3 in DNA: TGCGCCAGCAGCTTGGGTGGGCGATTCTCCTACAATGAGCAGTTCTTC.